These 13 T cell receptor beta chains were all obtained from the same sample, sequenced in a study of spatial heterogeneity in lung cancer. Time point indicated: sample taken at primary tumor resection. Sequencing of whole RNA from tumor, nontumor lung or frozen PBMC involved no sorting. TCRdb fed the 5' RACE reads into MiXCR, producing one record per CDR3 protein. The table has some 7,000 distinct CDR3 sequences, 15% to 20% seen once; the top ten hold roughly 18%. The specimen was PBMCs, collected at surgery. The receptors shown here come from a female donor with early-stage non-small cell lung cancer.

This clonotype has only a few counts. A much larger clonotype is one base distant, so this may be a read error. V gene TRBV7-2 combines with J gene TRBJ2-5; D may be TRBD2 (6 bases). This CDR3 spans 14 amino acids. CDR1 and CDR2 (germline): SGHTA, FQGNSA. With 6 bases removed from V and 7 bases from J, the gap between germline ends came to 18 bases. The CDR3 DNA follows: TGTGCCAGCAGTTTTAGAAATAGCGGCACGACCCAGTACTTC. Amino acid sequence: CASSFRNSGTTQYF.

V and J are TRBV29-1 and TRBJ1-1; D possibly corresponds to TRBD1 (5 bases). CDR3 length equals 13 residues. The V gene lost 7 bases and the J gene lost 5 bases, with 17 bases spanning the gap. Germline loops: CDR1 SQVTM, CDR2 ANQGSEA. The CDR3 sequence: CSAARGRGTEAFF. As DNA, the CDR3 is TGCAGCGCCGCTAGGGGCCGGGGTACTGAAGCTTTCTTT.

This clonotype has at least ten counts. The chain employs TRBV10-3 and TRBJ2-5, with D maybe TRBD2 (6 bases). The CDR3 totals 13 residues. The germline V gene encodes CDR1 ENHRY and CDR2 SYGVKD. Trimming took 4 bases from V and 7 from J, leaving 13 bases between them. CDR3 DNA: TGTGCCATCAGTGGGGAGGAGGACGGGACCCAGTACTTC. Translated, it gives CAISGEEDGTQYF.

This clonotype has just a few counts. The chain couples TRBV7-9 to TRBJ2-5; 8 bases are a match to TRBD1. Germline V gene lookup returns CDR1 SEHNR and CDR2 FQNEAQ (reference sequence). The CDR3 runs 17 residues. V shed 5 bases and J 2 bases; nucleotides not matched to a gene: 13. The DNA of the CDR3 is TGTGCCAGCAGCCCCTGGGGAGGACAGGGACCGCAAGAGACCCAGTACTTC. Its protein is CASSPWGGQGPQETQYF.

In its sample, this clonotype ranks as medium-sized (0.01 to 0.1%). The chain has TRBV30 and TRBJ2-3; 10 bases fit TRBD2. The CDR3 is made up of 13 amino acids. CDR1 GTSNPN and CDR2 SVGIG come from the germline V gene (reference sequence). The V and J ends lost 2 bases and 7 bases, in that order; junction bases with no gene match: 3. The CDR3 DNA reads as TGTGCCTGGAGTAGCGGGAGGGGAAATACGCAGTATTTT. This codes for CAWSSGRGNTQYF.

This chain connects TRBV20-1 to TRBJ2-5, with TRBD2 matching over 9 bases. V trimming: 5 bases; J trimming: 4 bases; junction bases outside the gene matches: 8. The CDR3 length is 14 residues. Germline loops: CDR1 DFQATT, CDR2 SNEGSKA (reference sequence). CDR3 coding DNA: TGCAGTGCTCGTGCGGGGGGGCCGGCAGAGACCCAGTACTTC. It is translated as CSARAGGPAETQYF.

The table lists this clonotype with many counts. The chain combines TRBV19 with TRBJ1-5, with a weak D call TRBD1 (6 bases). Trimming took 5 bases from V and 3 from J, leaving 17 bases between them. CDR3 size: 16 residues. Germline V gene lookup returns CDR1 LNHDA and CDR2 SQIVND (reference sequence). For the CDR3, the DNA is TGTGCCAGTAGTGCCGCACGGACAGCCGTCAATCAGCCCCAGCATTTT. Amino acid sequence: CASSAARTAVNQPQHF.

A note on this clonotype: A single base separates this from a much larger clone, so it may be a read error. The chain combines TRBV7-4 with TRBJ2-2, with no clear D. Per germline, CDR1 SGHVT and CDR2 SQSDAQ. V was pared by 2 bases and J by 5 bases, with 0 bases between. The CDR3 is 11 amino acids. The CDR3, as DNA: TGTGCCAGCAGCTTAACCGGGGAGCTGTTTTTT. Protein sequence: CASSLTGELFF.

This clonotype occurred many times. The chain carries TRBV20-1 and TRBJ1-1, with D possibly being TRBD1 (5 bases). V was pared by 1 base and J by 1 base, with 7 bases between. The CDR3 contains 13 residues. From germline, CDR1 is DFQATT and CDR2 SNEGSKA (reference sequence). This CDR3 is CSARGTSNTEAFF. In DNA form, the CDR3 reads TGCAGTGCTAGAGGGACATCGAACACTGAAGCTTTCTTT.

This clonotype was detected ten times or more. For the CDR3, the DNA is TGTGCCACCAGCAACGAAAGGGGACTAGCTAACTATGGCTACACCTTC. Protein product: CATSNERGLANYGYTF. V gene TRBV15 combines with J gene TRBJ1-2; the D gene is possibly TRBD1 (5 bases). The ends were cut back, 4 bases at V and 0 bases at J, with 15 bases in the middle. The germline V gene has CDR1 LNHNV and CDR2 YYDKDF (reference sequence). This CDR3 has 16 amino acids.

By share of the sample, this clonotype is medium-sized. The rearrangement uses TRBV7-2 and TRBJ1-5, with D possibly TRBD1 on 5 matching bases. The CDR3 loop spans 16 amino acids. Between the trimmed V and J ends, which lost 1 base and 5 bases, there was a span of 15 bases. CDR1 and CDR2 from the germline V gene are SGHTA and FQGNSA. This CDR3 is CASSLVGQGGDQPQHF. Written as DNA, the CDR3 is TGTGCCAGCAGCTTAGTCGGCCAGGGTGGGGATCAGCCCCAGCATTTT.

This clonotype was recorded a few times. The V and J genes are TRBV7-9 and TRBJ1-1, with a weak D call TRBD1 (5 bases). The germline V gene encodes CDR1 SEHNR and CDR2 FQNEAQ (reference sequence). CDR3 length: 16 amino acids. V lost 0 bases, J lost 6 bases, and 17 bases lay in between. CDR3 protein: CASSLAGREAGSEAFF. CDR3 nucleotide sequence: TGTGCCAGCAGCTTAGCGGGGAGGGAAGCAGGGTCTGAAGCTTTCTTT.

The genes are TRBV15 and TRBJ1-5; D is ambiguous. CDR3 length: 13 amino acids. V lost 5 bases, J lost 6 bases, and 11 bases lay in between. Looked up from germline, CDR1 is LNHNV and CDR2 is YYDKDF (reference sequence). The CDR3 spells CATSPIMTQPQHF. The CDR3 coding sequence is TGTGCCACCAGCCCTATTATGACTCAGCCCCAGCATTTT.